This is a list of T cell receptor beta chains from one sample in a study of blood T cells in healthy people across ages. Each CDR3 protein gets one entry after TCRdb re-called the 5' RACE reads with MiXCR. The profile covers around 1,500,000 distinct CDR3 sequences, with 40% to 50% appearing a single time and less than 8% taken by the ten largest. Sequenced material: blood. These receptors were collected from a woman aged 18-35 years in good health. Both conserved end residues are part of each CDR3.

V gene: TRBV28; CDR3 protein: CASGPEGEWPKTQYF
V gene: TRBV7-2; CDR3 protein: CASSLKDRAFF
V gene: TRBV20-1; CDR3 protein: CSATREYIQYF
V gene: TRBV2; CDR3 protein: CADPNRGDYGYTF
V gene: TRBV5-1; CDR3 protein: CASSEGGDYEQYF
V gene: TRBV7-9; CDR3 protein: CASSFPYGRSSYEQYF
V gene: TRBV3-1; CDR3 protein: CASTARGHSEAFF
V gene: TRBV27; CDR3 protein: CASSLSSGTGVPYGYTF
V gene: TRBV2; CDR3 protein: CASFPDRGFGSPLHF
V gene: TRBV7-9; CDR3 protein: CASSSLAVGLYEQYF
V gene: TRBV6-5; CDR3 protein: CASSYSMVIDTQYF
V gene: TRBV12-3/TRBV12-4; CDR3 protein: CASSLGGVGTQYF
V gene: TRBV27; CDR3 protein: CASSPRPRPQSYEQYF
V gene: TRBV12-3/TRBV12-4; CDR3 protein: CASSGGGSGNQPQHF
V gene: TRBV6-1; CDR3 protein: CASSEARWRQVRRSNYGYTF
V gene: TRBV7-6; CDR3 protein: CASSLSTGNTGELFF
V gene: TRBV7-2; CDR3 protein: CASSFFSGPEGDTQYF
V gene: TRBV27; CDR3 protein: CASSFFGVEQFF
V gene: TRBV6-4; CDR3 protein: CASSDSGEGNTEAFF
V gene: TRBV7-2; CDR3 protein: CASSGRISGNTIYF
V gene: TRBV6-2/TRBV6-3; CDR3 protein: CVSSFLGASTEAFF
V gene: TRBV27; CDR3 protein: CTSSKKQYF
V gene: TRBV7-7; CDR3 protein: CASSSSDGATQYF
V gene: TRBV9; CDR3 protein: CASSVKGTQYF
V gene: TRBV11-2; CDR3 protein: CASSLLVAGMAETQYF
V gene: TRBV20-1; CDR3 protein: CSAKKGSGVGTDTQYF
V gene: TRBV5-6; CDR3 protein: CASNRSPLDHYGYTF
V gene: TRBV2; CDR3 protein: CASKSQGTGNSPLHF
V gene: TRBV10-2; CDR3 protein: CASSDLGTGGSPSYEQYF
V gene: TRBV7-2; CDR3 protein: CASSAPRGAYSNQPQHF
V gene: TRBV7-9; CDR3 protein: CASSLVAGGLPEQYF
V gene: TRBV7-2; CDR3 protein: CASSREGGGPYNVQFF
V gene: TRBV7-6; CDR3 protein: CASSLDGGRSLDNEQYF
V gene: TRBV20-1; CDR3 protein: CSASTTENQPQHF
V gene: TRBV20-1; CDR3 protein: CSAKGQPQHF
V gene: TRBV5-1; CDR3 protein: CASSLAGNGNTIYF
V gene: TRBV6-5; CDR3 protein: CASSYALAGVNEQFF
V gene: TRBV7-2; CDR3 protein: CASSFGLAGTSHEQFF
V gene: TRBV18; CDR3 protein: CASSRRGDRQETQYF
V gene: TRBV12-3/TRBV12-4; CDR3 protein: CASLGANGDTIYF
V gene: TRBV20-1; CDR3 protein: CSARDPQFPSYNEQFF
V gene: TRBV6-5; CDR3 protein: CASRSQSYGYTF
V gene: TRBV10-3; CDR3 protein: CAISESSSTSTDTQYF
V gene: TRBV7-2; CDR3 protein: CASSLEGVGLDTQYF
V gene: TRBV7-3; CDR3 protein: CANSKTSSYNEQFF
V gene: TRBV7-9; CDR3 protein: CASSEGTSEQETQYF
V gene: TRBV28; CDR3 protein: CASSFEKGQGVWETQYF
V gene: TRBV2; CDR3 protein: CASSVIEAGTDTQYF
V gene: TRBV10-3; CDR3 protein: CAISESGQTYGYTF
V gene: TRBV3-1; CDR3 protein: CASEPGPDYVTQYF
V gene: TRBV14; CDR3 protein: CASSHYAGVSYNEQFF
V gene: TRBV6-1; CDR3 protein: CASGTFSPQHF
V gene: TRBV20-1; CDR3 protein: CSAQDRAYEQYF
V gene: TRBV28; CDR3 protein: CASSTPGNTIYF
V gene: TRBV12-3/TRBV12-4; CDR3 protein: CASSYQGVGNQPQHF
V gene: TRBV12-3/TRBV12-4; CDR3 protein: CASSGGKAPADTGELFF
V gene: TRBV6-1; CDR3 protein: CASSREVKSYEQYF
V gene: TRBV4-2; CDR3 protein: CASSQDLVASTDTQYF
V gene: TRBV10-3; CDR3 protein: CAISRDWGVGEQFF